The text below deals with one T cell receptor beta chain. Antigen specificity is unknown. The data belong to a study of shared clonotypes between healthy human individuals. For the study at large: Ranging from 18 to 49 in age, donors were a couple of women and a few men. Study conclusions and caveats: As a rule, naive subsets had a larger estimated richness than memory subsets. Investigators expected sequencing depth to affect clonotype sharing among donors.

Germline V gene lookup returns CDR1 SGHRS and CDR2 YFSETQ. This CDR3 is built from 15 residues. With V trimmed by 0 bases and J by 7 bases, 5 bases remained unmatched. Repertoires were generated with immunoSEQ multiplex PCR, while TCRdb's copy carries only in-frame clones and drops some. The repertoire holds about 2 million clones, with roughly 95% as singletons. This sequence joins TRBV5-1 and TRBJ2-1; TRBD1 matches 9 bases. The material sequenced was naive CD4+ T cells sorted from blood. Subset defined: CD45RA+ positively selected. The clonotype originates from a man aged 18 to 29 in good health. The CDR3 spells CASSLGQGVSNEQFF. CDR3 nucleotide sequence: TGCGCCAGCAGCTTGGGACAGGGGGTATCAAATGAGCAGTTCTTC.